The source of this TCR beta chain is a study of blood T cell repertoires in COVID-19. Measured with immunoSEQ multiplex PCR; TCRdb has only the in-frame clones, and not every one. The repertoire holds about 300,000 clones, with around 84% as singletons. Per germline, CDR1 MNHEY and CDR2 SVGAGI. The CDR3 has 14 residues. V dropped 0 bases and J dropped 4 bases, with 10 bases sitting between them. Sequencing was done on a sample of PBMCs or T cells enriched from blood (not recorded which). The chain employs TRBV6-5 and TRBJ2-7, with D uncertain. The clonotype was recovered from a man under 40 who had recovered from COVID-19. The CDR3 DNA sequence: TGTGCCAGCAGTTACTCGCTCGGGTATTACGAGCAGTACTTC. Its protein is CASSYSLGYYEQYF.